A selection of T cell receptor beta chains follows, all from one sample in a study of cytomegalovirus exposure and HLA in healthy donors. Clones were sequenced by immunoSEQ multiplex PCR, and TCRdb holds only the in-frame ones, with some missing. Of tens of thousands of clones listed, approximately 95% are singletons. Sequenced: PBMCs. These receptors were taken from a woman under 30 in good health and CMV-seronegative. CDR3s include the opening cysteine and the closing phenylalanine or tryptophan. D genes are given only for firm matches. Clone size is stated in some rows and not others, as once, few, many or a class when expanded.

abundance	d_gene	j_gene	v_gene	CDR3nt	CDR3aa
.	.	TRBJ1-5	TRBV4-1	TGCGCCAGCAGCCAATCCCCTCAGGATCAGCCCCAGCATTTT	CASSQSPQDQPQHF
.	.	TRBJ1-2	TRBV18	TGTGCCAGCTCACCGGCGGACAGCTTTATGGGCTACACCTTC	CASSPADSFMGYTF
.	TRBD2	TRBJ2-3	TRBV27	TGTGCCAGCAGTTTACTAGCGGGACTAGCGGGAGCAGATACGCAGTATTTT	CASSLLAGLAGADTQYF
.	.	TRBJ2-5	TRBV5-8	TGTGCCAGCAGCTTGGGAGCAGGGGTGGAGACCCAGTACTTC	CASSLGAGVETQYF
.	.	TRBJ1-2	TRBV23-1	TGCGCCAGCAGTCGACCAGCGGGTAACTATGGCTACACCTTC	CASSRPAGNYGYTF
.	.	TRBJ1-1	TRBV30	TGTGCCTGGCATAGTGGACAGCCATGGAGGTCGAACACTGAAGCTTTCTTT	CAWHSGQPWRSNTEAFF
.	TRBD1	TRBJ2-1	TRBV6-5	TGTGCCAGCAGAACGGACAGGGGCAGTGAGCAGTTCTTC	CASRTDRGSEQFF
.	TRBD1	TRBJ2-6	TRBV5-1	TGCGCCAGCAGCCCCACCGGGACAGGGGCCGGGGCCAACGTCCTGACTTTC	CASSPTGTGAGANVLTF
.	.	TRBJ1-6	TRBV27	TGTGCCAGCAGCCCTAACAGACATTTCACCCCCAATTCACCCCTCCACTTT	CASSPNRHFTPNSPLHF
.	.	TRBJ1-1	TRBV11-2	TGTGCCAGCAGCTTAGTTTGGCGGGGCAGCACTGAAGCTTTCTTT	CASSLVWRGSTEAFF
few	.	TRBJ1-6	TRBV4-2	TGTGCCAGCAGCCAAGCTTCTTCCTATAATTCACCCCTCCACTTT	CASSQASSYNSPLHF
.	TRBD1	TRBJ2-1	TRBV10-2	TGCGCCAGCAGATCCGGGACAGGGGGCTACAATGAGCAGTTCTTC	CASRSGTGGYNEQFF
.	.	TRBJ2-1	TRBV11-2	TGTGCCAGCAGCTTAGGGGGGCGGCGGACTTACAATGAGCAGTTCTTC	CASSLGGRRTYNEQFF
.	.	TRBJ2-3	TRBV7-8	TGTGCCAGCAGCTTAAAGTGGGCTAGCACAGATACGCAGTATTTT	CASSLKWASTDTQYF
.	TRBD1	TRBJ1-2	TRBV6-6	TGTGCCAGCAGAATACAGGGGGCAGACTATGGCTACACCTTC	CASRIQGADYGYTF
.	TRBD1	TRBJ2-5	TRBV9	TGTGCCAGCAGCGCGTCCGGGACAGAACAAGAGACCCAGTACTTC	CASSASGTEQETQYF
.	.	TRBJ2-1	TRBV6-4	TGTGCCAGCAGTAGGGAAAGGGGCTCCTACAATGAGCAGTTCTTC	CASSRERGSYNEQFF
.	TRBD1	TRBJ2-1	TRBV5-5	TGTGCCAGCAGCACCGACAGGGAGTTGTACAATGAGCAGTTCTTC	CASSTDRELYNEQFF
.	.	TRBJ1-3	TRBV30	TGTGCCTGGAGTGCGACAGCTTTCTCTGGAAACACCATATATTTT	CAWSATAFSGNTIYF
.	TRBD1	TRBJ2-7	TRBV5-8	TGTGCCAGCAGCTACGTTCCGACAGGGGTCTACGAGCAGTACTTC	CASSYVPTGVYEQYF
.	TRBD2	TRBJ2-7	TRBV2	TGTGCCAGCCAGACTCTAGCGGGAGAGGTCTACGAGCAGTACTTC	CASQTLAGEVYEQYF
.	.	TRBJ2-7	TRBV30	TGTGCCTGCAGGACTGGTACCTACGAGCAGTACTTC	CACRTGTYEQYF
.	.	TRBJ2-1	TRBV5-1	TGCGCCAGCCGCCCTACGGACTCCCACACCTACAATGAGCAGTTCTTC	CASRPTDSHTYNEQFF
.	.	TRBJ2-7	TRBV5-6	TGTGCCAGCAGCTCCGTACAGGGTCCGCAGTACTTC	CASSSVQGPQYF
.	.	TRBJ2-1	TRBV11-3	TGTGCCAGCAGGACTAGGGGGGGTTTCGCGTACAATGAGCAGTTCTTC	CASRTRGGFAYNEQFF
.	.	TRBJ1-3	TRBV7-2	TGTGCCAGCAGCCTCCCCCTCGCTGGAAACACCATATATTTT	CASSLPLAGNTIYF
.	.	TRBJ2-4	TRBV15	TGTGCCACCACCATTTTAGCGCGACCCAAAAACATTCAGTACTTC	CATTILARPKNIQYF
.	TRBD1	TRBJ2-7	TRBV11-1	TGTGCCAGCAGCTTTGGTGAGGGGGCAAGATCCTACGAGCAGTACTTC	CASSFGEGARSYEQYF
.	TRBD2	TRBJ2-1	TRBV27	TGTGCCAGCAGTTTAGGGACTAGCGAGCCACAAACCAATGAGCAGTTCTTC	CASSLGTSEPQTNEQFF
.	.	TRBJ2-3	TRBV29-1	TGCAGCGTTATCACAGCTGGGTTGGGCACAGATACGCAGTATTTT	CSVITAGLGTDTQYF
.	.	TRBJ2-7	TRBV5-1	TGCGCCAGCAGCTTGGGTACTAGCCCCTACGAGCAGTACTTC	CASSLGTSPYEQYF
.	.	TRBJ1-2	TRBV7-9	TGTGCCAGCAGCCCACTTTTCGGCTATGGCTACACCTTC	CASSPLFGYGYTF
.	TRBD2	TRBJ2-3	TRBV7-8	TGTGCCAGCAGCGGTGGAGGCCTAGCGGGCACAGATACGCAGTATTTT	CASSGGGLAGTDTQYF
.	TRBD1	TRBJ1-1	TRBV6-1	TGTGCCAGCAGTGAATCGGGACAGGGGGCTGAAGCTTTCTTT	CASSESGQGAEAFF
once	.	TRBJ1-1	TRBV15	TGTGCCACCAGCAGATTGGAGGGAAACACTGAAGCTTTCTTT	CATSRLEGNTEAFF
.	TRBD1	TRBJ1-2	TRBV4-2	TGTGCCAGCACCCAGGGGACAGGGGAGAACTATGGCTACACCTTC	CASTQGTGENYGYTF
.	TRBD2	TRBJ2-1	TRBV28	TGTGCCAGCAGTGCACCTAGCGGGGGGGTTTACAATGAGCAGTTCTTC	CASSAPSGGVYNEQFF
.	TRBD1	TRBJ1-2	TRBV6-1	TGTGCCAGCAGTGAAAGACCGACAGGGAATGGGTATGGCTACACCTTC	CASSERPTGNGYGYTF
.	TRBD1	TRBJ1-3	TRBV9	TGTGCCAGCAGCGAGTACAGGGGAACTGGAAACACCATATATTTT	CASSEYRGTGNTIYF
.	TRBD1	TRBJ1-1	TRBV6-6	TGTGCCAGCAGAAACAGGGGATTAGCTGAAGCTTTCTTT	CASRNRGLAEAFF
.	.	TRBJ1-1	TRBV15	TGTGCCACCAGACCTACAGGGAGCACTGAAGCTTTCTTT	CATRPTGSTEAFF
.	.	TRBJ2-1	TRBV7-3	TGTGCCAGCAGCTTAATGGCGACTATCCACAATGAGCAGTTCTTC	CASSLMATIHNEQFF
.	.	TRBJ2-1	TRBV12-1	TGTGCCAGCCAAAAATCCTCCGGACAGCGCAATGAGCAGTTCTTC	CASQKSSGQRNEQFF
.	.	TRBJ2-3	TRBV19	TGTGCCAGTAGTATAATCCCTGGCGGAGGCGTGAATACGCAGTATTTT	CASSIIPGGGVNTQYF
.	TRBD1	TRBJ2-3	TRBV7-9	TGTGCCAGCAGCTTAGGGGACAGGGGGCGCGCAGATACGCAGTATTTT	CASSLGDRGRADTQYF
once	TRBD1	TRBJ2-3	TRBV5-1	TGCGCCAGCAGCCTGCCGGGACAGAACACAGATACGCAGTATTTT	CASSLPGQNTDTQYF
once	.	TRBJ1-5	TRBV5-1	TGCGCCAGCAGCCCAGGGGTACATAGCAATCAGCCCCAGCATTTT	CASSPGVHSNQPQHF
.	.	TRBJ1-1	TRBV19	TGTGCCAGTTTCGACAGATTCATGAACACTGAAGCTTTCTTT	CASFDRFMNTEAFF
.	.	TRBJ2-7	TRBV27	TGTGCCAGCAGTTTATCCCGGACATACGAGCAGTACTTC	CASSLSRTYEQYF
once	.	TRBJ2-1	TRBV7-9	TGTGCCAGCAGCTTAGAAGGAGGGGATCCTAATGGTGAGCAGTTCTTC	CASSLEGGDPNGEQFF
.	TRBD2	TRBJ2-7	TRBV28	TGTGCCAGCAGTGAGACTAGCGGGGGCCCGGGCGGAGGCGAGCAGTACTTC	CASSETSGGPGGGEQYF
.	.	TRBJ2-3	TRBV7-2	TGTGCCAGCAGCTTAGTCCGGGATACGCAGTATTTT	CASSLVRDTQYF
.	TRBD1	TRBJ1-3	TRBV4-2	TGTGCCAGCAGCCAAGGCCCCGGGACAGGGACTGGAAACACCATATATTTT	CASSQGPGTGTGNTIYF
.	.	TRBJ1-2	TRBV6-1	TGTGCCAGCAGTGACAGGTTTGATAGCTATGGCTACACCTTC	CASSDRFDSYGYTF
.	TRBD2	TRBJ2-7	TRBV19	TGTGCCAGTAGTACCATCAGCGGGGGGGCCTCCTACGAGCAGTACTTC	CASSTISGGASYEQYF
.	TRBD1	TRBJ2-2	TRBV7-9	TGTGCCAGCAGCTCCCCTTCGGGACAGGGGTCCCTCTACACCGGGGAGCTGTTTTTT	CASSSPSGQGSLYTGELFF
.	TRBD1	TRBJ1-5	TRBV2	TGTGCCAGCAGTCAGTCGGGACAGGACAATCAGCCCCAGCATTTT	CASSQSGQDNQPQHF
.	.	TRBJ1-1	TRBV6-1	TGTGCCAGCAGCCCCCGGCGGTCTGATGGAGCTTTCTTT	CASSPRRSDGAFF
.	.	TRBJ1-1	TRBV2	TGTGCCAGCATAGAAGTCACCAACACTGAAGCTTTCTTT	CASIEVTNTEAFF
.	.	TRBJ2-7	TRBV7-6	TGTGCCAGCAGCTCCGACAGCAACGAGCAGTACTTC	CASSSDSNEQYF